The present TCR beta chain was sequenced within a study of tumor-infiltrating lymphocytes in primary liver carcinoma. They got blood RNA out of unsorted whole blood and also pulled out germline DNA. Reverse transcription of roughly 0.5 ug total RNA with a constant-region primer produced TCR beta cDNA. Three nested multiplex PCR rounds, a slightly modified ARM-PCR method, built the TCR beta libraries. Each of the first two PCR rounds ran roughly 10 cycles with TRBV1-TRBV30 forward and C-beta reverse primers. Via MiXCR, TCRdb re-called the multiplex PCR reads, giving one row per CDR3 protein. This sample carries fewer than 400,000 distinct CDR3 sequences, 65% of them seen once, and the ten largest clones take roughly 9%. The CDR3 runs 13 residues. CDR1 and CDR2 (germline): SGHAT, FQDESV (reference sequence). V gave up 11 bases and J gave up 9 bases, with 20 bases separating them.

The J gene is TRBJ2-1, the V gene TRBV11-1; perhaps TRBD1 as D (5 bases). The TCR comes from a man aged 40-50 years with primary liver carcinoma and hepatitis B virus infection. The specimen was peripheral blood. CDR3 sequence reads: CADSSRPLGEQFF. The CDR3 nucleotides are TGTGCCGACAGCTCAAGACCGCTCGGTGAGCAGTTCTTC.